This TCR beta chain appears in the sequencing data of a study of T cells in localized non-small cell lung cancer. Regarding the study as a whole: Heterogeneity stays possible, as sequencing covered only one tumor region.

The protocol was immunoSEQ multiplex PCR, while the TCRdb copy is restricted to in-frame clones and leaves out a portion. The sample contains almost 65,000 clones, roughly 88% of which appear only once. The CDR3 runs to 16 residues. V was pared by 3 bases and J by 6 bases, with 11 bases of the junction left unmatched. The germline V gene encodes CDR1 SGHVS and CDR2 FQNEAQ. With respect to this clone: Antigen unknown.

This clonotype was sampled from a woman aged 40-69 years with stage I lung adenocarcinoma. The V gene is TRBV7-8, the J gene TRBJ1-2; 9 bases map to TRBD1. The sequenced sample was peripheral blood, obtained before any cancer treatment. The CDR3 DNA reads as TGTGCCAGCAGCTTCTCTCTAGGGACAGGGAACAATGGCTACACCTTC. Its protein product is CASSFSLGTGNNGYTF.